Below, one T cell receptor (beta chain) is given with its context. Original data processing: Amplification of reference gene primers provided the estimated nucleated cell counts. Some clones are missing from TCRdb's copy, which holds only in-frame ones; the method was immunoSEQ multiplex PCR. The DNA gave D and trimming, while V, J and clone size come from that table. The table lists under 60,000 clones, about four fifths of them singletons. These data are taken from a study of blood T cell repertoires in COVID-19. The overall study: COVID-19 samples from acute and convalescent phases originated in the United States, Italy and Spain. T cells, B-cell-depleted T cells, or PBMCs supplied cDNA or gDNA.

This TCR was sampled from a man aged 55 to 70 with acute or convalescent COVID-19. Sequencing was done on a sample of peripheral blood.

Written as DNA, the CDR3 is TGCGCCAGCAGCGCGCGCCTCCAGGGCTACGAGCAGTACTTC. Translated: CASSARLQGYEQYF. The V gene is TRBV5-1, the J gene TRBJ2-7, with a weak D call TRBD1 (5 bases). Germline loops: CDR1 SGHRS, CDR2 YFSETQ. The CDR3 is 14 residues long. The V and J ends lost 4 bases and 3 bases respectively, with 14 bases between them.